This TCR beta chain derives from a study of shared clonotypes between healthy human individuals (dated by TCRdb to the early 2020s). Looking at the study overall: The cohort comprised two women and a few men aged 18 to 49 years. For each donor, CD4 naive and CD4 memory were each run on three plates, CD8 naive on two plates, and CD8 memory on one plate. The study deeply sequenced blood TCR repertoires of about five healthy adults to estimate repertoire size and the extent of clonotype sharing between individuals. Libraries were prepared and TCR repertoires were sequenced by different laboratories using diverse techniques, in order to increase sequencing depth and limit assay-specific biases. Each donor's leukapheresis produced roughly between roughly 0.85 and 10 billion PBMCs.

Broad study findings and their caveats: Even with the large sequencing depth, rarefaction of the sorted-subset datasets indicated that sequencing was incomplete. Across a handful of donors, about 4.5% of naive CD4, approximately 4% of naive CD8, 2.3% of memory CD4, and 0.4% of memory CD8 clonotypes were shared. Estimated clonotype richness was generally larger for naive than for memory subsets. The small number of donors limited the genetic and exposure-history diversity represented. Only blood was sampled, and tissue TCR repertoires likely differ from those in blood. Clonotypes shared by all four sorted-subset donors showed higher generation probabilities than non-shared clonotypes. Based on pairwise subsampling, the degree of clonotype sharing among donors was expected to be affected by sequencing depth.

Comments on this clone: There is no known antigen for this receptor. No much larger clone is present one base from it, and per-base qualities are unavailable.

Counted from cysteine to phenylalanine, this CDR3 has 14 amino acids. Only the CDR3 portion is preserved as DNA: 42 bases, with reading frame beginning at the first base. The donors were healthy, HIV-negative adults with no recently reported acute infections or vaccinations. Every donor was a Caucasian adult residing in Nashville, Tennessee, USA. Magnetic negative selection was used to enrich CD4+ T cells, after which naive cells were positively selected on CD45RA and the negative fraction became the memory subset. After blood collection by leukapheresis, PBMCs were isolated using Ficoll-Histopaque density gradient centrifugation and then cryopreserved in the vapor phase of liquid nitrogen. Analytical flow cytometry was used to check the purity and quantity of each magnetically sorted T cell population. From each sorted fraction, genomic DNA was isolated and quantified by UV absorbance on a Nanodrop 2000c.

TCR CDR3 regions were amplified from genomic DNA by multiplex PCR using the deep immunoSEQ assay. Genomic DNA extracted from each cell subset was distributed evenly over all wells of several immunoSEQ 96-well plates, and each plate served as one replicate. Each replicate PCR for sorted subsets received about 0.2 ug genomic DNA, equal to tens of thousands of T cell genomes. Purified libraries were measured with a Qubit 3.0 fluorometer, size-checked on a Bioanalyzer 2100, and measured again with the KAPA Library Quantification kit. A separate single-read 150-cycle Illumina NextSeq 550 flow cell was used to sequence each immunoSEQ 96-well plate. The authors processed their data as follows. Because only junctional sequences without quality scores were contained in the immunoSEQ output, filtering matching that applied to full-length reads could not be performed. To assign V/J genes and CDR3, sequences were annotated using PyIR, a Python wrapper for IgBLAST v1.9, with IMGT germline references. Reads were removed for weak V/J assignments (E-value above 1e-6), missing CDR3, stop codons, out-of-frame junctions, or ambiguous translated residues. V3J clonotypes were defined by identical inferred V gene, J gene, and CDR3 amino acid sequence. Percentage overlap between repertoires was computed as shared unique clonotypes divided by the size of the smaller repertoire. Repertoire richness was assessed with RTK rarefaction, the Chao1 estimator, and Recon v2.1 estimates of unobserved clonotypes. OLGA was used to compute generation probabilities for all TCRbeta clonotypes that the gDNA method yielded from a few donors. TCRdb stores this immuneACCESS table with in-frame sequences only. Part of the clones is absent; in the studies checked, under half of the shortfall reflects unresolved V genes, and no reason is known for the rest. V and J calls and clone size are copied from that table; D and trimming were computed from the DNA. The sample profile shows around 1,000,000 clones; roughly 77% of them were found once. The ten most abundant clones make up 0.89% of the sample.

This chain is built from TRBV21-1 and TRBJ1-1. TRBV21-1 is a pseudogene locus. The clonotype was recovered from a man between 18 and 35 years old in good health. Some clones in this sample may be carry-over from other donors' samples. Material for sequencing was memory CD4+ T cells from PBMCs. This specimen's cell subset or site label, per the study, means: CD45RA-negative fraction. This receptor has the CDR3 CASIKRYCYTEAFF. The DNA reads TGTGCCAGCATCAAGAGATATTGTTACACTGAAGCTTTCTTT.